Presented here are 32 T cell receptor beta chains from one specimen sequenced in a study of OX40 agonist ivuxolimab in advanced cancers. The protocol was immunoSEQ multiplex PCR, while the TCRdb copy is restricted to in-frame clones and leaves out a portion. The sample includes 15,000 to 20,000 clones, 50% to 75% of them seen just once. Source: CD4+ or CD8+ T cells sorted from blood, taken in a trial of the OX40 agonist ivuxolimab. The receptors were sampled from an adult with an advanced solid tumor such as melanoma, head and neck, liver or kidney cancer.

The V and J genes are TRBV2 and TRBJ1-2; D gene ambiguous. Germline CDR1 and CDR2: SNHLY and FYNNEI. Trimming cost V 6 bases and J 3 bases, with 14 bases left between them. CDR3 length: 14 residues. CDR3: CASRDFDIYYGYTF. The CDR3 DNA follows: TGTGCCAGCAGGGACTTCGACATCTACTATGGCTACACCTTC.

The chain is built from TRBV4-2 and TRBJ2-6; D remains ambiguous. CDR3 length: 17 amino acids. V lost 0 bases and J 0 bases, leaving 9 bases between the germline ends. Germline CDR1 LGHNA, CDR2 YNFKEQ. CDR3 loop: CASSQEDVGSGANVLTF. The CDR3, as DNA: TGTGCCAGCAGCCAAGAAGATGTGGGCTCTGGGGCCAACGTCCTGACTTTC.

This clone was observed once. The chain employs TRBV21-1 and TRBJ2-3; TRBD1, as called in the table, went unchecked against the DNA. TRBV21-1 constitutes a pseudogene. The CDR3 is 17 residues long. CDR3 nucleotide sequence: TGTGCCAGCAGCAATCGGAGGGGGACAGACCTCACAGATACGCAGTATTTT. Residues: CASSNRRGTDLTDTQYF.

The chain combines TRBV5-6 with TRBJ1-5; D uncertain. The germline V gene has CDR1 SGHDT and CDR2 YYEEEE. The V gene lost 1 base and the J gene lost 7 bases, with 15 bases spanning the gap. This CDR3 has 15 amino acids. This CDR3 is CASSLWMEGYQPQHF. Here the CDR3 DNA reads TGTGCCAGCAGCTTGTGGATGGAAGGGTACCAGCCCCAGCATTTT. Filled out from reference TRBV5-6 and TRBJ1-5, the complete variable domain reads DAGVTQSPTHLIKTRGQQVTLRCSPKSGHDTVSWYQQALGQGPQFIFQYYEEEERQRGNFPDRFSGHQFPNYSSELNVNALLLGDSALYLCASSLWMEGYQPQHFGDGTRLSIL.

V usage is TRBV19 and J usage is TRBJ2-7; TRBD1 matches at 9 bases. CDR1 LNHDA and CDR2 SQIVND come from the germline V gene (reference sequence). V shed 3 bases, J shed 1 base, and the junction held 1 base outside the gene matches. The CDR3 has 14 amino acids. CDR3 protein: CASSMGTGSYEQYF. The CDR3 nucleotides are TGTGCCAGTAGTATGGGGACAGGGTCCTACGAGCAGTACTTC.

V is TRBV4-1 and J is TRBJ2-5; TRBD2 aligns across 8 bases. Looked up from germline, CDR1 is MGHRA and CDR2 is YSYEKL. V lost 4 bases, J lost 8 bases, and 12 bases stayed unmatched. This CDR3 is built from 15 residues. This CDR3 is CASSRLAGGLETQYF. The CDR3 region has the DNA TGCGCCAGCAGCCGTCTGGCGGGGGGCCTCGAAACCCAGTACTTC.

This sequence joins TRBV4-1 and TRBJ2-1; D is ambiguous. CDR1 is MGHRA, CDR2 YSYEKL, per germline. The CDR3 extends over 14 amino acids. Trimming took off 1 base at V and 12 bases at J, with 16 bases between the two ends. This CDR3 reads CASSQASPVDGQFF. The CDR3 DNA reads TGCGCCAGCAGCCAAGCCAGCCCAGTTGACGGGCAGTTCTTC.

The genes are TRBV6-1 and TRBJ2-5, with a weak D call TRBD2 (5 bases). With 7 bases removed from V and 2 bases from J, the gap between germline ends came to 17 bases. The germline CDR1 and CDR2 sequences are MNHNS and SASEGT. The CDR3 consists of 15 residues. CDR3 DNA: TGTGCCAGCATTCCCCTCGGACCGGGGCAAGAGACCCAGTACTTC. The encoded protein is CASIPLGPGQETQYF.

V and J are TRBV4-1 and TRBJ1-5; unclear D gene. The germline gives CDR1 MGHRA, CDR2 YSYEKL. CDR3 length equals 14 residues. The V gene lost 0 bases and the J gene lost 5 bases, with 8 bases spanning the gap. DNA of the CDR3: TGCGCCAGCAGCCAAGAAAGGGCGGATCAGCCCCAGCATTTT. Amino acids: CASSQERADQPQHF.

The chain has TRBV29-1 and TRBJ2-1; D call uncertain. Germline CDR1 SQVTM, CDR2 ANQGSEA. Trimming took 6 bases from V and 7 from J, leaving 16 bases between them. The CDR3 sequence is 13 residues long. The CDR3 DNA follows: TGCAGCGTGGCCGGGTCCCCTTGGAATGAGCAGTTCTTC. It specifies CSVAGSPWNEQFF.

The gene calls are TRBV5-4 and TRBJ2-5; 10 bases map to TRBD1. The DNA end favors TRBJ2-7, so the J call may be wrong. The germline V gene encodes CDR1 SGHNT and CDR2 YYREEE (reference sequence). The CDR3 runs to 15 residues. Written as DNA, the CDR3 is TGTGCCAGCAGACCGAGTGACAGGGGGCGTGACGAGCAGTACTTC. Protein product: CASRPSDRGRDEQYF.

The rearrangement links TRBV9 to TRBJ2-1; 9 positions match TRBD2. CDR3 length: 15 residues. J lost 2 bases, V lost 4 bases, and 4 bases had no gene match. Germline loops: CDR1 SGDLS, CDR2 YYNGEE. The CDR3 sequence: CASSTRGGAYNEQFF. The CDR3 DNA is TGTGCCAGCAGCACCCGCGGGGGGGCCTACAATGAGCAGTTCTTC.

This sequence joins TRBV28 and TRBJ2-7; D not resolved. The CDR3 runs 16 residues. Looked up from germline, CDR1 is MDHEN and CDR2 is SYDVKM. V was trimmed by 1 base and J by 2 bases, leaving 15 bases between them. The CDR3 region is CASSLYPARPTYEQYF. In DNA form, the CDR3 reads TGTGCCAGCAGTTTATACCCAGCTAGGCCGACCTACGAGCAGTACTTC.

The chain employs TRBV6-5 and TRBJ1-1, with unresolved D. Germline assignment: CDR1 MNHEY and CDR2 SVGAGI. The CDR3 extends over 12 amino acids. V dropped 6 bases and J dropped 7 bases, with 12 bases sitting between them. CDR3 in amino acids: CASRELGVEAFF. CDR3 DNA: TGTGCCAGCAGAGAACTAGGAGTTGAAGCTTTCTTT.

J is TRBJ2-3 and V is TRBV21-1; the D call of TRBD2 is as the table states it, not checked on the DNA. TRBV21-1 is tagged as a pseudogene. The length of the CDR3 is 16 residues. CDR3 nucleotide sequence: TGTGCCAGCAGCAACCGACTAGCGGGGGGTTCAGATACGCAGTATTTT. This sequence encodes CASSNRLAGGSDTQYF.

V and J are TRBV5-4 and TRBJ2-5; TRBD2 agrees at 7 bases. CDR3 length: 14 residues. V was pared by 0 bases and J by 5 bases, with 4 bases of the junction left unmatched. Per the germline V gene, CDR1 is SGHNT and CDR2 is YYREEE (reference sequence). The CDR3: CASSLAFSGETQYF. DNA for the CDR3: TGTGCCAGCAGCTTGGCCTTTAGCGGGGAGACCCAGTACTTC.

The chain uses TRBV7-9 and TRBJ1-3; D call uncertain. The V and J ends lost 6 bases and 0 bases respectively, with 12 bases between them. Per germline, CDR1 SEHNR and CDR2 FQNEAQ (reference sequence). This CDR3 region has 15 residues. CDR3 in amino acids: CASSLGDGSGNTIYF. CDR3 coding DNA: TGTGCCAGCAGTCTCGGCGACGGCTCTGGAAACACCATATATTTT.

As concerns this clone: At one end, the junction sequence differs from germline, possibly due to a read error. The CDR3 bases are TGTGCCAGCAGCCCGGAGGGACTAGCGGCCGAGCAGTACTTC. It translates to CASSPEGLAAEQYF. The chain carries TRBV4-1 and TRBJ2-7; 11 positions match TRBD2. The CDR3 is made up of 14 amino acids. Per the germline V gene, CDR1 is MGHRA and CDR2 is YSYEKL.

Points on this clone: This likely stems from a read error, as it lies one base from a far larger clone. This chain links TRBV19 with TRBJ2-7; D is possibly TRBD2 (6 bases). V was trimmed by 3 bases and J by 7 bases, leaving 22 bases between them. Per the germline V gene, CDR1 is LNHDA and CDR2 is SQIVND (reference sequence). This CDR3 contains 16 residues. In DNA form, the CDR3 reads TGTGCCAGTAGTATGGGGGTAGGTGGAACCCGGGGGGAGCAGTACTTC. Its protein is CASSMGVGGTRGEQYF.

This chain links TRBV6-5 with TRBJ1-2, with D unclear. The CDR3 runs to 12 residues. Trimming left V 0 bases short and J 5 bases short, with 4 bases between. Germline assignment: CDR1 MNHEY and CDR2 SVGAGI. CDR3 nucleotides: TGTGCCAGCAGTTACTCTGGGTATGGCTACACCTTC. Protein product: CASSYSGYGYTF.

This clone counts as medium-sized. The rearrangement uses TRBV2 and TRBJ1-1, with D uncertain. The V gene lost 2 bases and the J gene lost 1 base, with 2 bases spanning the gap. This CDR3 contains 12 residues. Looked up from germline, CDR1 is SNHLY and CDR2 is FYNNEI. The CDR3 spells CASSEKNTEAFF. DNA of the CDR3: TGTGCCAGCAGTGAAAAGAACACTGAAGCTTTCTTT.

J is TRBJ1-4 and V is TRBV29-1; maybe TRBD1 (6 bases). Germline-derived CDR1 and CDR2 are SQVTM and ANQGSEA. The CDR3 is 15 residues long. Trimming stripped 6 bases from V and 6 bases from J, with 20 bases between. CDR3 nucleotide sequence: TGCAGCGTCGGAACAAGGGGGACCTGGGATGAAAAACTGTTTTTT. As protein: CSVGTRGTWDEKLFF.

In its sample, this clone was seen once. The gene calls are TRBV6-1 and TRBJ1-6, with D perhaps matching TRBD1 (6 bases). Trimming stripped 4 bases from V and 0 bases from J, with 13 bases between. The CDR3 covers 17 residues. Germline V CDR1 and CDR2: MNHNS, SASEGT. This CDR3 reads CASSARDIRSYNSPLHF. DNA for the CDR3: TGTGCCAGCAGTGCCCGGGACATTCGCTCCTATAATTCACCCCTCCACTTT.

V usage is TRBV6-6 and J usage is TRBJ1-5; D is unresolved. CDR1 is MNHNY and CDR2 is SVGAGI in the germline V gene (reference sequence). The CDR3 loop spans 12 amino acids. V lost 0 bases, J lost 7 bases, and 4 bases lay in between. The chain's CDR3 is CASSYSPQPQHF. CDR3 nucleotide sequence: TGTGCCAGCAGTTACTCGCCGCAGCCCCAGCATTTT.

This clone is classed as medium-sized (0.01 to 0.1%). The rearrangement joins TRBV19 to TRBJ1-1; unclear D gene. This CDR3 contains 12 residues. Per germline, CDR1 LNHDA and CDR2 SQIVND (reference sequence). The V end lost 6 bases, the J end lost 1 base, and 6 bases lay between the germline ends. In nucleotides, the CDR3 is TGTGCCAGTAGGGAGGGGAACACTGAAGCTTTCTTT. This translates into CASREGNTEAFF.

The chain uses TRBV6-5 and TRBJ1-2; D is possibly TRBD1 (5 bases). Trimming removed 7 bases at V and 3 bases at J, with 12 bases between. The CDR3 sequence is 13 residues long. Germline V CDR1 and CDR2: MNHEY, SVGAGI. The CDR3 DNA is TGTGCCAGCACCAAACAGGTCTACTATGGCTACACCTTC. Translation: CASTKQVYYGYTF.

The gene calls are TRBV4-1 and TRBJ1-3; a weak D match, TRBD1 (5 bases). Per the germline V gene, CDR1 is MGHRA and CDR2 is YSYEKL. The CDR3 is made up of 15 amino acids. V lost 4 bases and J 4 bases, leaving 14 bases between the germline ends. CDR3 sequence: CASSRNTQGGNTIYF. CDR3 sequence (DNA): TGCGCCAGCAGCCGAAACACCCAGGGAGGAAACACCATATATTTT.

This clone was picked up a small number of times. DNA of the CDR3: TGCGCCAGCAGCCCGGACAGCTCCTACGAGCAGTACTTC. Translating it yields CASSPDSSYEQYF. The chain employs TRBV4-1 and TRBJ2-7; tentative D call: TRBD1 (6 bases). The germline V gene encodes CDR1 MGHRA and CDR2 YSYEKL. The V gene lost 4 bases and the J gene lost 0 bases, with 7 bases spanning the gap. The CDR3 extends over 13 amino acids.

The V gene is TRBV7-9, the J gene TRBJ2-1, with D possibly called TRBD1 or TRBD2 (6 bases each). V gave up 3 bases and J gave up 9 bases, with 12 bases separating them. The germline V gene encodes CDR1 SEHNR and CDR2 FQNEAQ (reference sequence). This CDR3 has 13 residues. In nucleotides, the CDR3 is TGTGCCAGCAGCTTTGGGGGGCTGGGTGAGCAGTTCTTC. It codes for CASSFGGLGEQFF.

This clone was seen once. V gene TRBV29-1 combines with J gene TRBJ2-7, with D perhaps TRBD2 (5 bases). Trimming stripped 3 bases from V and 1 base from J, with 10 bases between. Per the germline V gene, CDR1 is SQVTM and CDR2 is ANQGSEA. The CDR3 totals 13 residues. The CDR3 nucleotides are TGCAGCGTTGATGAGGGCAGTTCCTACGAGCAGTACTTC. Amino acid sequence: CSVDEGSSYEQYF.

This chain joins TRBV7-3 and TRBJ2-6; D remains ambiguous. V dropped 5 bases and J dropped 0 bases, with 11 bases sitting between them. Germline CDR1 reads SGHTA; CDR2 reads FQGTGA. This CDR3 comprises 16 residues. The CDR3: CASSINSLSGANVLTF. The CDR3 DNA reads as TGTGCCAGCAGCATAAACAGCCTCTCTGGGGCCAACGTCCTGACTTTC.

For this clone: Likely a read error: the CDR3 ends without its conserved phenylalanine or tryptophan. The chain has TRBV7-9 and TRBJ1-3; D is possibly TRBD1 (5 bases). The CDR3 is 14 amino acids. V was cut by 5 bases and J by 6 bases, with 14 bases left in between. In germline, CDR1 is SEHNR, CDR2 FQNEAQ (reference sequence). This chain's CDR3 is CASSQQADLNTIYL. Written as DNA, the CDR3 is TGTGCCAGCAGCCAACAGGCGGACCTAAACACCATATATCTT.